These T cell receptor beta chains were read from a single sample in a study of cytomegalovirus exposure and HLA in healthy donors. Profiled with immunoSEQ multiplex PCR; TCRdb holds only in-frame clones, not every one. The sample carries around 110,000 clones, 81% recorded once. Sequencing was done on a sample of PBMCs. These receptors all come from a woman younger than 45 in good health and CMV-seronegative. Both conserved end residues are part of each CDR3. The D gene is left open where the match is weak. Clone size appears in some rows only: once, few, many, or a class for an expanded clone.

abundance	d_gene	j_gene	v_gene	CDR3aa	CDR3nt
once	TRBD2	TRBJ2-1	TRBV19	CASSGLAEYNEQFF	TGTGCCAGTAGTGGGCTAGCGGAGTACAATGAGCAGTTCTTC
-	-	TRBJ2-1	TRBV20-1	CSAKQGGEQFF	TGCAGTGCTAAGCAGGGTGGTGAGCAGTTCTTC
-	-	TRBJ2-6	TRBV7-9	CSSIPPGISGANVLTF	TGTTCCAGCATCCCGCCGGGGATCTCTGGGGCCAACGTCCTGACTTTC
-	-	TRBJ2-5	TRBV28	CASSYPSGETQYF	TGTGCCAGCAGTTACCCCTCGGGGGAGACCCAGTACTTC
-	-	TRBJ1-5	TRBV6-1	CASSDTDNQPQHF	TGTGCCAGCAGTGATACAGACAATCAGCCCCAGCATTTT
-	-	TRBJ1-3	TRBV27	CASSESRAGNTIYF	TGTGCCAGCAGTGAATCCCGGGCTGGAAACACCATATATTTT
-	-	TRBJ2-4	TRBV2	CASSVQNIQYF	TGTGCCAGCAGTGTTCAGAACATTCAGTACTTC
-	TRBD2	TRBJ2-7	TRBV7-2	CASSLSGGRDYEQYF	TGTGCCAGCAGCTTAAGTGGTGGGAGGGACTACGAGCAGTACTTC
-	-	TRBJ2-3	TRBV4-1	CASSPSAIEQYF	TGCGCCAGCAGCCCCAGCGCCATAGAGCAGTATTTT
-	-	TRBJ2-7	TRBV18	CASSPVAGNSPYEQYF	TGTGCCAGCTCACCTGTAGCCGGAAACTCTCCCTACGAGCAGTACTTC
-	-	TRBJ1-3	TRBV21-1	CASSKLRGQAGNTIYF	TGTGCCAGCAGCAAATTACGGGGACAGGCTGGAAACACCATATATTTT
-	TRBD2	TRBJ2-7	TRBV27	CASSLIAGESYEQYF	TGTGCCAGCAGCCTCATAGCGGGAGAATCCTACGAGCAGTACTTC
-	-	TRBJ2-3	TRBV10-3	CAINQGITDTQYF	TGTGCCATCAATCAGGGTATAACAGATACGCAGTATTTT
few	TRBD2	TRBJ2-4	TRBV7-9	CASSSGLGPEAAKNIQYF	TGTGCCAGCAGCTCGGGACTAGGTCCGGAAGCAGCCAAAAACATTCAGTACTTC
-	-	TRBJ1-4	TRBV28	CASRGTPVSGEKLFF	TGTGCCAGCAGAGGGACTCCCGTTTCGGGAGAAAAACTGTTTTTT
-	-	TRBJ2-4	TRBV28	CASSLGPKNIQYF	TGTGCCAGCAGTTTAGGGCCCAAAAACATTCAGTACTTC
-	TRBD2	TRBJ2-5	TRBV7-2	CASSPGLAGKETQYF	TGTGCCAGCAGCCCGGGACTAGCGGGGAAAGAGACCCAGTACTTC
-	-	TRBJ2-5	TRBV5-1	CASSVYRVVGKETQYF	TGCGCCAGCAGCGTCTACAGGGTTGTAGGGAAAGAGACCCAGTACTTC
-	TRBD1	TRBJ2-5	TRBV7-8	CASSGDRGETQYF	TGTGCCAGCAGCGGGGACAGAGGGGAGACCCAGTACTTC
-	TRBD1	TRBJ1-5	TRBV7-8	CASSLTGGFNQPQHF	TGTGCCAGCAGCTTAACAGGGGGTTTCAATCAGCCCCAGCATTTT
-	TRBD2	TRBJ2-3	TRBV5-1	CASSFRSGGSDTQYF	TGCGCCAGCAGCTTCCGGAGCGGGGGTTCGGATACGCAGTATTTT
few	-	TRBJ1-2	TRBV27	CASSSWDKGYGYTF	TGTGCCAGCAGTTCCTGGGACAAGGGCTATGGCTACACCTTC
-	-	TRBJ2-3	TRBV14	CASSQTSSTDTQYF	TGTGCCAGCAGCCAGACTAGTAGCACAGATACGCAGTATTTT
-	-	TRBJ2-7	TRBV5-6	CASSLYAGAYEQYF	TGTGCCAGCAGCTTGTATGCAGGGGCATACGAGCAGTACTTC
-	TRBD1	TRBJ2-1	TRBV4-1	CASSQDRDSSYNEQFF	TGCGCCAGCAGCCAAGATCGGGACAGCTCCTACAATGAGCAGTTCTTC
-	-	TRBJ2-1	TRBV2	CASRPGIKAGPARGSYNEQFF	TGTGCCAGCAGGCCGGGTATCAAGGCCGGGCCCGCAAGGGGCTCCTACAATGAGCAGTTCTTC
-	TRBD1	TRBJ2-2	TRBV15	CATTKRDRVGTGELFF	TGTGCCACCACGAAGCGAGACAGGGTAGGAACCGGGGAGCTGTTTTTT
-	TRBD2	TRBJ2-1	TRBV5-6	CASSFGTTDNEQFF	TGTGCCAGCAGCTTCGGGACTACCGACAATGAGCAGTTCTTC
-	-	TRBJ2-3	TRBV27	CASSLEFLSESSTDTQYF	TGTGCCAGCAGTTTGGAATTCCTGTCGGAGTCTAGCACAGATACGCAGTATTTT
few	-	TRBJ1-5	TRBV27	CASSFGQTNQPQHF	TGTGCCAGCAGCTTCGGACAGACTAATCAGCCCCAGCATTTT
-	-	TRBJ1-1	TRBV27	CASVNRAGVNTEAFF	TGTGCCAGCGTCAATAGGGCAGGGGTGAACACTGAAGCTTTCTTT
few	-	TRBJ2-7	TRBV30	CAWSGGGYEQYF	TGTGCCTGGAGTGGAGGAGGCTACGAGCAGTACTTC
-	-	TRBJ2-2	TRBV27	CASGRRRQSNTGELFF	TGTGCCAGTGGTCGGCGTAGACAATCGAACACCGGGGAGCTGTTTTTT
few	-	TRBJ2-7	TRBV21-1	CASIQVTYEQYF	TGTGCCAGCATACAGGTTACCTACGAGCAGTACTTC
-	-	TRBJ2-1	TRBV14	CASSQDNSYNEQFF	TGTGCCAGCAGCCAAGACAACTCCTACAATGAGCAGTTCTTC
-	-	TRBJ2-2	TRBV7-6	CASSLVGVVGELFF	TGTGCCAGCAGCTTAGTAGGGGTTGTCGGGGAGCTGTTTTTT
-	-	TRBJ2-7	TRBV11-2	CASSLDPKLYEQYF	TGTGCCAGCAGCCTAGACCCAAAGCTTTACGAGCAGTACTTC